Sequencing of this TCR beta chain was carried out in a study of T cells in Graves' hyperthyroidism and ophthalmopathy. The CDR3 is 17 amino acids. Germline loops: CDR1 MDHEN, CDR2 SYDVKM. The V segment lost 2 bases and the J segment 2 bases; nucleotides outside the gene matches: 7. This clonotype showed up just a few times. Its antigen is as yet unknown. Regarding the study as a whole: Most thyroid clonotypes expanded above 0.001 were also detected in blood.

Researchers took RNA transcripts and amplified the TCR beta CDR3 regions from them. An initial round of RT-PCR targeting the TCR CDR3 relied on the HTBI primer set. TCRdb re-analysed the multiplex PCR reads in MiXCR, keeping a single row per CDR3 protein. This sample carries more than 300,000 distinct CDR3 sequences, approximately 17% of them seen once, and the ten largest clones take about a third. Thyroid ultrasound and orbital computed tomography, with clinical symptoms and serum thyroxine and TRAb, informed diagnoses. A roughly 9.3 ml volume of fresh peripheral blood provided the PBMCs. The chain uses TRBV28 and TRBJ1-2; 11 bases agree with TRBD1. Sample: blood. The TCR sequence derives from a woman aged 25 to 39 with Graves' hyperthyroidism that later progressed to Graves' ophthalmopathy. The CDR3 sequence: CASSLARTGGNNYGYTF. CDR3 coding DNA: TGTGCCAGCAGTTTAGCCCGGACAGGGGGCAACAACTATGGCTACACCTTC.